The 16 T cell receptor beta chains below all came from one sample that was sequenced in a study of T-cell reconstitution after alpha-beta-depleted transplantation in children. Using unique molecular identifiers, the investigators prepared the TCRbeta library. A single record per CDR3 protein comes from TCRdb applying MiXCR to the PCR reads. Counted here are a few hundred thousand distinct CDR3 sequences, around 20% occurring once; the ten biggest clones make up 3.3%. The sequences come from PBMCs from the stem cell graft donor, collected from the stem cell graft. The receptors come from a human donor who donated a stem cell graft to a child with acute lymphoblastic leukemia.

The chain carries TRBV20-1 and TRBJ2-2; D is unresolved. Germline V gene sequence: CDR1 DFQATT, CDR2 SNEGSKA (reference sequence). V lost 2 bases and J lost 0, with 4 bases in between. The CDR3 is 13 residues long. The CDR3 DNA follows: TGCAGTGCTAGACCGGCGAACACCGGGGAGCTGTTTTTT. Protein: CSARPANTGELFF.

J is TRBJ2-7 and V is TRBV24-1; D may match TRBD1 or TRBD2 (5 bases each). The CDR3 runs 13 residues. Germline V gives CDR1 KGHDR, CDR2 SFDVKD. Trimming pared 1 base from V and 7 bases from J, leaving 10 bases between. CDR3 residues: CATSDLEGSEQYF. The CDR3 DNA reads as TGTGCCACCAGTGATTTAGAGGGGAGTGAGCAGTACTTC.

This clonotype has only a few counts. The CDR3 DNA follows: TGCGCCAGCAGCTCGTCACTGGGATCAGGGACCGGGGAGCTGTTTTTT. Its translation is CASSSSLGSGTGELFF. The chain has TRBV5-1 and TRBJ2-2, with D perhaps matching TRBD1 (5 bases). CDR1 and CDR2 from the germline V gene are SGHRS and YFSETQ. The length of the CDR3 is 16 residues. Trimming took 3 bases from V and 5 from J, leaving 17 bases between them.

V and J are TRBV18 and TRBJ2-1; tentatively, D is TRBD1 (5 bases). Trimming removed 0 bases from V and 7 bases from J, with 19 bases in between. The germline V gene encodes CDR1 KGHSH and CDR2 LQKENI. The CDR3 consists of 17 residues. CDR3 nucleotides: TGTGCCAGCTCACCACCAGGGGCAGGGCCCAGCTCGAATGAGCAGTTCTTC. This gives the protein CASSPPGAGPSSNEQFF.

The J gene is TRBJ1-1, the V gene TRBV5-1, with unresolved D. This CDR3 spans 15 amino acids. Trimming removed 0 bases from V and 1 base from J, with 10 bases in between. Germline CDR1 SGHRS, CDR2 YFSETQ. The CDR3 is CASSLDLVGNTEAFF. In DNA form, the CDR3 reads TGCGCCAGCAGCTTGGATTTGGTAGGGAACACTGAAGCTTTCTTT.

The gene calls are TRBV6-5 and TRBJ2-6; a weak D match, TRBD1 (7 bases). This CDR3 is built from 18 residues. V was cut by 0 bases and J by 2 bases, with 14 bases left in between. Per germline, CDR1 MNHEY and CDR2 SVGAGI. CDR3 residues: CASSYSGSRGAGANVLTF. The CDR3 DNA reads TGTGCCAGCAGTTACTCAGGATCCAGGGGGGCTGGGGCCAACGTCCTGACTTTC.

The chain links TRBV2 to TRBJ2-1; D gene ambiguous. This CDR3 region has 15 residues. Germline loops: CDR1 SNHLY, CDR2 FYNNEI. V dropped 7 bases and J dropped 0 bases, with 13 bases sitting between them. CDR3 loop: CASTLTGPSYNEQFF. The CDR3 DNA follows: TGTGCCAGCACCCTGACTGGGCCCTCCTACAATGAGCAGTTCTTC.

This clonotype showed up just a few times. This chain links TRBV11-3 with TRBJ2-7, with 10 bases fitting TRBD1. Germline V CDR1 and CDR2: SGHNT, YENEEA. The CDR3 is 14 amino acids. The V and J ends lost 7 bases and 4 bases, in that order; junction bases with no gene match: 7. In DNA form, the CDR3 reads TGTGCCAGCACCCTGGGGGACAGGGGTTACGAGCAGTACTTC. Translation: CASTLGDRGYEQYF.

This clonotype was observed a few times. V and J are TRBV2 and TRBJ1-5, with a possible D match to TRBD1 (5 bases). Trimming stripped 6 bases from V and 7 bases from J, with 19 bases between. Germline V gene lookup returns CDR1 SNHLY and CDR2 FYNNEI. The CDR3 is 15 residues long. In DNA, the CDR3 is TGTGCCAGCAGCGATCAAACAGGATCGGAACAGCCCCAGCATTTT. Protein: CASSDQTGSEQPQHF.

This clonotype was found a few times. The chain links TRBV7-3 to TRBJ2-1; D is ambiguous. This CDR3 contains 13 residues. With 4 bases removed from V and 6 bases from J, the gap between germline ends came to 10 bases. Per germline, CDR1 SGHTA and CDR2 FQGTGA. Written as DNA, the CDR3 is TGTGCCAGCAGCTCCTATATAAGCAATGAGCAGTTCTTC. As protein: CASSSYISNEQFF.

This clonotype showed up just a few times. This rearrangement joins TRBV11-3 to TRBJ2-1; 10 bases fit TRBD1. CDR3 length: 15 amino acids. Germline lookup yields CDR1 SGHNT and CDR2 YENEEA. The V and J ends lost 1 base and 8 bases, in that order; junction bases with no gene match: 5. The CDR3 is CASSLGQGARDEQFF. The CDR3 DNA reads TGTGCCAGCAGCTTAGGACAGGGGGCGAGGGATGAGCAGTTCTTC.

This clonotype showed up just a few times. The chain joins TRBV25-1 to TRBJ2-3; 13 nucleotides align to TRBD2. Germline CDR1 is MGHDK and CDR2 is SYGVNS. This CDR3 comprises 20 residues. V gave up 5 bases and J gave up 6 bases; unmatched junction bases: 20. In DNA, the CDR3 is TGTGCCAGCAGTCCATCGGTAGGGACTAGCGGGAAGTTGCGGTCGGATACGCAGTATTTT. It encodes CASSPSVGTSGKLRSDTQYF.

This chain links TRBV9 with TRBJ2-7; 8 bases fit TRBD1. The CDR3 extends over 14 amino acids. Germline V gene data show CDR1 as SGDLS and CDR2 as YYNGEE. V was pared by 5 bases and J by 3 bases, with 7 bases of the junction left unmatched. The CDR3 protein is CASRGQDRVYEQYF. The CDR3 nucleotides read TGTGCCAGCAGAGGTCAGGACAGGGTCTACGAGCAGTACTTC.

J is TRBJ2-1 and V is TRBV20-1, with D unclear. The CDR3 runs to 15 residues. The germline V gene has CDR1 DFQATT and CDR2 SNEGSKA (reference sequence). Deletions cut 0 bases from V and 0 bases from J, with 9 bases between. DNA for the CDR3: TGCAGTGCTAGAGATGACTTGAGCTCCTACAATGAGCAGTTCTTC. Protein product: CSARDDLSSYNEQFF.

The table lists this clonotype with a few counts. This chain connects TRBV12-3 or TRBV12-4 to TRBJ2-3; TRBD2 is a possible D gene (5 bases). V was shortened by 7 bases and J by 4 bases, with 15 bases between the two germline ends. The CDR3 covers 14 residues. CDR3: CASTYEGEPDTQYF. The DNA for the CDR3 is TGTGCCAGCACGTACGAGGGAGAGCCAGATACGCAGTATTTT.

This clonotype was counted between two and nine times. This chain uses TRBV7-8 with TRBJ2-2; D remains unclear. Trimming left V 3 bases short and J 0 bases short, with 11 bases between. The CDR3 spans 16 residues. Germline CDR1 reads SGHVS; CDR2 reads FQNEAQ. The CDR3, as DNA: TGTGCCAGCAGCTTTAGAGCCGACACGAACACCGGGGAGCTGTTTTTT. It translates to CASSFRADTNTGELFF.